A selection of T cell receptor beta chains follows, all from one sample in a study of T cell responses to AZD1222 COVID-19 vaccine. The protocol was immunoSEQ multiplex PCR, while the TCRdb copy is restricted to in-frame clones and leaves out a portion. The profile shows roughly 140,000 clones, 80% to 90% of them singletons. The sequencing here drew on peripheral blood, taken on day 0 of AZD1222 vaccination. These receptors came from an adult in good health. CDR3s include the opening cysteine and the closing phenylalanine or tryptophan. The D gene is left open where the match is weak. Expanded clones get a size class; other rows say once, few or many, or leave the size out.

J gene	clone size	V gene	D gene	CDR3 DNA	CDR3 protein
TRBJ1-5	-	TRBV7-9	TRBD1	TGTGCCAGCAGCCAGGGGACAGTTAATTCGCCCCAGCATTTT	CASSQGTVNSPQHF
TRBJ1-2	-	TRBV13	-	TGTGCCAGCACCCTGGGACTGGGACGTGGCTACACCTTC	CASTLGLGRGYTF
TRBJ2-6	once	TRBV5-4	-	TGTGCCAGCAGCCTCTCTGGGGCCAACGTCCTGACTTTC	CASSLSGANVLTF
TRBJ2-5	few	TRBV6-5	-	TGTGCCAGCAGGACAACCGGGGCCGGGCGGACCCAGTACTTC	CASRTTGAGRTQYF
TRBJ1-4	-	TRBV5-4	TRBD1	TGTGCCAGCAGGAACCGGGACAGAAATGAAAAACTGTTTTTT	CASRNRDRNEKLFF
TRBJ2-2	-	TRBV4-2	TRBD2	TGTGCCAGCAGCCAACCCGGACTAGCTATGGGCACCGGGGAGCTGTTTTTT	CASSQPGLAMGTGELFF
TRBJ1-1	-	TRBV19	-	TGTGCCAGTAGTACCCGGACAGCTTTAGCGACTGAAGCTTTCTTT	CASSTRTALATEAFF
TRBJ2-7	once	TRBV6-1	-	TGTGCCAGCAGTGAGGCTTTCCGTTACGAGCAGTACTTC	CASSEAFRYEQYF
TRBJ1-1	-	TRBV19	TRBD1	TGTGCCAGTAGTCCTCGATTGGCAGGGGGCAGGGACACTGAAGCTTTCTTT	CASSPRLAGGRDTEAFF
TRBJ1-2	-	TRBV12-3/TRBV12-4	-	TGTGCCAGCAGTTTGGGCAGATTCTATGGCTACACCTTC	CASSLGRFYGYTF
TRBJ1-1	-	TRBV28	-	TGTGCCAGCAGTTTGCACATTAACACTGAAGCTTTCTTT	CASSLHINTEAFF
TRBJ1-3	-	TRBV5-5	TRBD1	TGTGCCAGCAGCCCTAGGACAGGGTCGGGGTCTGGAAACACCATATATTTT	CASSPRTGSGSGNTIYF
TRBJ2-3	-	TRBV5-5	-	TGTGCCAGCAGCCCCGGACAGAACACAGATACGCAGTATTTT	CASSPGQNTDTQYF
TRBJ2-2	-	TRBV7-3	-	TGTGCCAGCAGCAGATGGCATACCGACACCGGGGAGCTGTTTTTT	CASSRWHTDTGELFF
TRBJ2-3	-	TRBV7-2	-	TGTGCCAGCAGCTTCATGGGGCAGGTTGGCACAGATACGCAGTATTTT	CASSFMGQVGTDTQYF
TRBJ1-2	-	TRBV19	-	TGTGCCAGTAGTAGGCCGGGACGTTCGAATGGCTACACCTTC	CASSRPGRSNGYTF
TRBJ1-5	-	TRBV2	TRBD1	TGTGCCAGCAGTGAAAAAAGGGTAGGGACAGGCCTTGATCAGCCCCAGCATTTT	CASSEKRVGTGLDQPQHF
TRBJ1-2	-	TRBV2	TRBD1	TGTGCCAGCAGGATCCGGGACAGTAACTATGGCTACACCTTC	CASRIRDSNYGYTF
TRBJ1-5	-	TRBV18	-	TGTGCCAGCTCACCGTTTTCGGGAAATCAGCCCCAGCATTTT	CASSPFSGNQPQHF
TRBJ2-7	-	TRBV19	TRBD1	TGTGCCAGTAGTATAGGTACAGGGGGCTACGAGCAGTACTTC	CASSIGTGGYEQYF
TRBJ2-3	-	TRBV4-1	-	TGCGCCAGCAGCCAAGAGGGGCTGCGACCAAGCACAGATACGCAGTATTTT	CASSQEGLRPSTDTQYF
TRBJ2-1	-	TRBV7-9	TRBD2	TGTGCCAGCGGAGGGGCTAGCGGGGGACGATACAATGAGCAGTTCTTC	CASGGASGGRYNEQFF
TRBJ1-2	-	TRBV30	-	TGTGCCTGGAGTGTACAGACCTTGAGAGGCTACACCTTC	CAWSVQTLRGYTF
TRBJ1-2	once	TRBV28	TRBD1	TGTGCCAGCAGATATCGGACAGGCAACTATGGCTACACCTTC	CASRYRTGNYGYTF
TRBJ2-2	-	TRBV30	TRBD2	TGTGCCTGGAGAAGAATAGCGGGAGCTACCGGGGAGCTGTTTTTT	CAWRRIAGATGELFF
TRBJ1-3	few	TRBV5-5	-	TGTGCCAGCAGCTTGTGGGTATCCCGAGACACCATATATTTT	CASSLWVSRDTIYF
TRBJ2-2	-	TRBV6-4	-	TGTGCCAGCAGTGCCACCGCCGGCAGCCAGGACACCGGGGAGCTGTTTTTT	CASSATAGSQDTGELFF
TRBJ1-5	-	TRBV19	TRBD1	TGTGCCAGTAGGAATTTGGGACAGTTCCTTAGCAATCAGCCCCAGCATTTT	CASRNLGQFLSNQPQHF
TRBJ2-7	-	TRBV19	-	TGTGCCAGTAGTAAAGCTAGTACTACCTACGAGCAGTACTTC	CASSKASTTYEQYF
TRBJ2-2	-	TRBV3-1/TRBV3-2	TRBD2	TGTGCCAGCAGCCAAGCGGGACTAGGATTCACCGGGGAGCTGTTTTTT	CASSQAGLGFTGELFF
TRBJ1-4	-	TRBV2	-	TGTGCCAGCAGGAGAGAGACTGATGGTCTGTTTTTT	CASRRETDGLFF
TRBJ1-1	once	TRBV29-1	-	TGCAGCACCCACAGGGATTTGAACACTGAAGCTTTCTTT	CSTHRDLNTEAFF
TRBJ1-6	-	TRBV19	-	TGTGCCAGTAGGACCCGGACGGGAAATTCACCCCTCCACTTT	CASRTRTGNSPLHF
TRBJ1-1	-	TRBV5-1	-	TGCGCCAGCAGCTTGTCCCGCGGGGGGAACACTGAAGCTTTCTTT	CASSLSRGGNTEAFF
TRBJ1-1	-	TRBV7-2	TRBD1	TGTGCCAGCAGCTCACAAGGGGGCTATCTGAACACTGAAGCTTTCTTT	CASSSQGGYLNTEAFF
TRBJ1-2	-	TRBV7-9	-	TGTGCCAGCAGCAATGCTGACAGGTCCCTGAACTATGGCTACACCTTC	CASSNADRSLNYGYTF
TRBJ1-1	-	TRBV6-5	-	TGTGCCAGCAGTAGGGTCAGGGAAACTGAAGCTTTCTTT	CASSRVRETEAFF
TRBJ1-4	-	TRBV28	TRBD1	TGTGCCAGCAGACTGACAGGGACTAATGAAAAACTGTTTTTT	CASRLTGTNEKLFF
TRBJ2-7	-	TRBV10-3	TRBD1	TGTGCCATCAGTGGAGCCGGGACAGGGAATTCCTACGAGCAGTACTTC	CAISGAGTGNSYEQYF
TRBJ1-6	-	TRBV7-9	-	TGTGCCAGCAGCCCGGGCGGGGGTGTGGGTAATTCACCCCTCCACTTT	CASSPGGGVGNSPLHF
TRBJ2-7	-	TRBV12-3/TRBV12-4	TRBD1	TGTGCCCTACGGGACAGATTAAGGGAGCAGTACTTC	CALRDRLREQYF
TRBJ1-5	-	TRBV6-5	-	TGTGCCACCAATCGCGAAACTCATCAGCCCCAGCATTTT	CATNRETHQPQHF
TRBJ2-7	-	TRBV6-1	TRBD2	TGTGCCAGCAGTGAGATAGCGGGAGCTTACGAGCAGTACTTC	CASSEIAGAYEQYF
TRBJ2-3	once	TRBV19	-	TGTGCCAGTAGTACGGGACTTAACACAGATACGCAGTATTTT	CASSTGLNTDTQYF
TRBJ1-1	-	TRBV27	-	TGTGCCAGCAGTTCTGAATTCGATGTGAAAGGAGAGGCTTTCTTT	CASSSEFDVKGEAFF
TRBJ1-1	-	TRBV5-8	-	TGTGCCAGCAGCTTGGCTTATCGGAGAATGAACACTGAAGCTTTCTTT	CASSLAYRRMNTEAFF